Presented here are 6 T cell receptor beta chains from one specimen sequenced in a study of blood T cell repertoires in COVID-19. Using immunoSEQ multiplex PCR, the repertoire was profiled, and TCRdb retains in-frame clones only, with some absent. The sample consists of fewer than 100,000 clones, 90% of them appearing once. Material: peripheral blood. The receptor source for this set is a woman aged 80 or older with acute or convalescent COVID-19.

This chain uses TRBV21-1 with TRBJ2-3; the table's D call of TRBD2 was not tested on the DNA. TRBV21-1 is reported as a pseudogene. This CDR3 region has 19 residues. CDR3 region: CASSPTGTSGASSTDTQYF. CDR3 DNA sequence: TGTGCCAGCAGCCCGACGGGGACTAGCGGGGCCAGTAGCACAGATACGCAGTATTTT.

The genes are TRBV9 and TRBJ1-1; D remains ambiguous. The CDR3 is 15 amino acids. The V end was cut by 0 bases, the J end by 5 bases, with 14 bases between. CDR1 SGDLS and CDR2 YYNGEE come from the germline V gene. The CDR3 DNA follows: TGTGCCAGCAGCGTAGAAGTCCACGGGTGGACTGAAGCTTTCTTT. Translated: CASSVEVHGWTEAFF.

This chain links TRBV6-5 with TRBJ2-2, with D tentatively TRBD1 (6 bases). Deletions cut 6 bases from V and 7 bases from J, with 18 bases between. There are 15 residues in the CDR3. Looked up from germline, CDR1 is MNHEY and CDR2 is SVGAGI. CDR3 sequence: CASRPPGVVSGELFF. In DNA form, the CDR3 reads TGTGCCAGCAGACCCCCAGGGGTGGTTAGCGGGGAGCTGTTTTTT.

Only one count was recorded for this clone. The rearrangement links TRBV5-4 to TRBJ1-1; D remains ambiguous. The CDR3 totals 15 residues. V lost 0 bases and J lost 1, with 10 bases in between. CDR1 is SGHNT and CDR2 is YYREEE in the germline V gene (reference sequence). The CDR3 sequence is CASSLVEGRNTEAFF. CDR3 coding DNA: TGTGCCAGCAGCTTGGTAGAGGGAAGGAACACTGAAGCTTTCTTT.

This clone came up once. This rearrangement joins TRBV19 to TRBJ2-1, with 7 bases fitting TRBD2. The ends lost 3 bases at V and 5 bases at J; junction bases unmatched: 7. The germline V gene has CDR1 LNHDA and CDR2 SQIVND (reference sequence). This CDR3 contains 15 residues. CDR3 sequence (DNA): TGTGCCAGTAGTATCGGCGGGAGTAAGAACAATGAGCAGTTCTTC. As protein: CASSIGGSKNNEQFF.

This chain joins TRBV3-1 (or the pseudogene TRBV3-2) and TRBJ2-6; 8 bases agree with TRBD1. The CDR3 extends over 17 amino acids. The J segment lost 0 bases and the V segment lost 5 bases, leaving 6 bases of the junction unmatched. The germline V gene encodes CDR1 LGHDT and CDR2 YNNKEL (reference sequence). CDR3 protein: CASSTTGASSGANVLTF. In DNA, the CDR3 is TGTGCCAGCAGCACGACAGGGGCCAGCTCTGGGGCCAACGTCCTGACTTTC.